Below are 28 T cell receptor beta chains sequenced from a single sample in a study of graft-versus-host responses after intestinal transplantation. Sequencing used immunoSEQ multiplex PCR; TCRdb keeps in-frame clones, though not all of them. This table has around 100,000 clones, approximately 93% appearing once. These receptors' targets are unknown. This material consisted of unstimulated CD8+ T cells sorted from spleen or lymph node cells, taken before intestinal transplant. The receptors here all came from a human donor who received an intestinal transplant.

The chain is built from TRBV6-5 and TRBJ1-5; D may be TRBD1 (6 bases). Germline lookup yields CDR1 MNHEY and CDR2 SVGAGI. V was cut by 2 bases and J by 7 bases, with 9 bases left in between. The CDR3 runs 13 residues. The CDR3 reads CASSYQGTQPQHF. The CDR3 DNA is TGTGCCAGCAGTTACCAGGGGACGCAGCCCCAGCATTTT.

The chain recombines TRBV15 with TRBJ2-5; D may be TRBD2 (6 bases). The CDR3 has 15 amino acids. CDR1 is LNHNV, CDR2 YYDKDF, per germline (reference sequence). V lost 0 bases and J lost 5, with 13 bases in between. As DNA, the CDR3 is TGTGCCACCAGCAGAGATTGGGTGGGGAGGGAGACCCAGTACTTC. Its translation: CATSRDWVGRETQYF.

The chain is built from TRBV5-6 and TRBJ2-3; 11 nucleotides align to TRBD2. The ends lost 2 bases at V and 2 bases at J; junction bases unmatched: 4. Per germline, CDR1 SGHDT and CDR2 YYEEEE. This CDR3 contains 16 residues. The CDR3 loop reads CASSFGTSGHTDTQYF. The CDR3 DNA reads as TGTGCCAGCAGCTTTGGGACTAGCGGACACACAGATACGCAGTATTTT.

This clone was detected once. The V call is TRBV29-1, the J call TRBJ1-2; 8 bases align to TRBD1. In germline, CDR1 is SQVTM, CDR2 ANQGSEA. V shed 8 bases and J 7 bases; nucleotides not matched to a gene: 9. The length of the CDR3 is 12 residues. This CDR3 reads CSFRLGTGGYTF. In DNA form, the CDR3 reads TGCAGCTTCAGATTAGGGACAGGTGGCTACACCTTC.

This chain links TRBV11-2 with TRBJ2-7; tentatively, D is TRBD2 (6 bases). The germline V gene encodes CDR1 SGHAT and CDR2 FQNNGV. The CDR3 covers 14 residues. The ends were cut back, 5 bases at V and 3 bases at J, with 14 bases in the middle. The CDR3 DNA reads as TGTGCCAGCAGCCCTGCGGGGAGCATCTACGAGCAGTACTTC. Translation: CASSPAGSIYEQYF.

The chain has TRBV7-9 and TRBJ1-4; the match to TRBD1 covers 8 bases. Germline CDR1 and CDR2: SEHNR and FQNEAQ (reference sequence). CDR3 length: 16 residues. The J segment lost 3 bases and the V segment lost 3 bases, leaving 6 bases of the junction unmatched. In DNA form, the CDR3 reads TGTGCCAGCAGCTTCCTTCAGGGGGCATCTAATGAAAAACTGTTTTTT. This encodes CASSFLQGASNEKLFF.

The chain is built from TRBV27 and TRBJ1-5, with 9 bases identical to TRBD1. Germline V lookup: CDR1 MNHEY, CDR2 SMNVEV (reference sequence). Germline trimming cut 4 bases from V and 4 bases from J; bases unmatched to any gene: 5. This CDR3 has 15 residues. Here the CDR3 reads CASSYRDRENQPQHF. CDR3 in DNA: TGTGCCAGCAGTTACCGGGACAGGGAGAATCAGCCCCAGCATTTT.

V usage is TRBV4-1 and J usage is TRBJ1-1, with TRBD1 matching over 8 bases. CDR1 and CDR2 from the germline V gene are MGHRA and YSYEKL. The V and J ends lost 0 bases and 3 bases, in that order; junction bases with no gene match: 9. The CDR3 length is 17 residues. In nucleotides, the CDR3 is TGCGCCAGCAGCCAAGAGTCCCAGGGGGCTCTCGACACTGAAGCTTTCTTT. This encodes CASSQESQGALDTEAFF.

The genes are TRBV27 and TRBJ2-5; D is possibly TRBD2 (5 bases). CDR3 size: 14 residues. Per germline, CDR1 MNHEY and CDR2 SMNVEV (reference sequence). V lost 4 bases to trimming and J lost 3 bases, with 12 bases between them. CDR3: CASSSLVSEETQYF. CDR3 DNA sequence: TGTGCCAGCAGTTCCCTGGTTAGCGAAGAGACCCAGTACTTC.

The chain employs TRBV19 and TRBJ2-1; D not resolved. Germline loops: CDR1 LNHDA, CDR2 SQIVND (reference sequence). V lost 9 bases and J 2 bases, leaving 14 bases between the germline ends. The CDR3 consists of 14 residues. CDR3 sequence: CASQDSDPYNEQFF. As DNA, the CDR3 is TGTGCCAGCCAAGATTCCGACCCCTACAATGAGCAGTTCTTC. The full variable domain, completed using reference TRBV19 and TRBJ2-1, is DGGITQSPKYLFRKEGQNVTLSCEQNLNHDAMYWYRQDPGQGLRLIYYSQIVNDFQKGDIAEGYSVSREKKESFPLTVTSAQKNPTAFYLCASQDSDPYNEQFFGPGTRLTVL.

The chain employs TRBV7-9 and TRBJ2-3; unclear D gene. Trimming removed 1 base from V and 4 bases from J, with 12 bases in between. Germline V gene lookup returns CDR1 SEHNR and CDR2 FQNEAQ (reference sequence). CDR3 size: 15 residues. Written as DNA, the CDR3 is TGTGCCAGCAGCTTAGACCCCTCCGACCCAGATACGCAGTATTTT. This gives the protein CASSLDPSDPDTQYF.

This chain links TRBV14 with TRBJ2-5, with D uncertain. In germline, CDR1 is SGHDN, CDR2 FVKESK. V lost 7 bases and J lost 5, with 5 bases in between. The CDR3 has 10 residues. The chain's CDR3 is CASILETQYF. The CDR3, as DNA: TGTGCCAGCATATTGGAGACCCAGTACTTC.

The CDR3 region has the DNA TGTGCCAGCAGTGAGACAGGGAGCTCCTACGAGCAGTACTTC. This sequence encodes CASSETGSSYEQYF. The chain couples TRBV25-1 to TRBJ2-7; 7 bases fit TRBD1. Germline values: CDR1 MGHDK, CDR2 SYGVNS. Trimming took 3 bases from V and 0 from J; bases not matched to a gene: 2. The CDR3 loop spans 14 amino acids.

The chain links TRBV6-1 to TRBJ1-3; 8 bases agree with TRBD1. This CDR3 is built from 17 residues. CDR1 MNHNS and CDR2 SASEGT come from the germline V gene. Losses at the gene ends were 3 bases for V and 0 bases for J; bases not matched to a gene: 7. This CDR3 is CASSEVGQGSSGNTIYF. As DNA, the CDR3 is TGTGCCAGCAGTGAGGTTGGACAGGGAAGCTCTGGAAACACCATATATTTT.

This clone was seen a handful of times. V and J are TRBV5-6 and TRBJ1-2; D unclear. Deletions cut 4 bases from V and 1 base from J, with 8 bases between. The V gene's germline CDR1 is SGHDT and CDR2 YYEEEE. The CDR3 runs 13 residues. The CDR3 DNA follows: TGTGCCAGCAGCACAGACTATAACTATGGCTACACCTTC. This codes for CASSTDYNYGYTF.

The chain recombines TRBV9 with TRBJ1-2; possible D gene TRBD1, 5 bases. Germline CDR1 and CDR2: SGDLS and YYNGEE. The length of the CDR3 is 15 residues. Trimming removed 0 bases at V and 8 bases at J, with 17 bases between. This CDR3 is CASSVVAEAGDGYTF. Written as DNA, the CDR3 is TGTGCCAGCAGCGTAGTAGCCGAGGCGGGGGACGGCTACACCTTC.

The chain combines TRBV11-1 with TRBJ2-5, with unresolved D. Trimming shortened V by 5 bases and J by 0 bases, and 7 bases separated the two germline ends. The CDR3 is 13 residues long. Germline V gene data show CDR1 as SGHAT and CDR2 as FQDESV (reference sequence). The CDR3 coding sequence is TGTGCCAGCAGCCCGACAAACCAAGAGACCCAGTACTTC. Amino acids: CASSPTNQETQYF. The full variable domain, with the rest looked up from reference TRBV11-1 and TRBJ2-5, is EAEVAQSPRYKITEKSQAVAFWCDPISGHATLYWYRQILGQGPELLVQFQDESVVDDSQLPKDRFSAERLKGVDSTLKIQPAELGDSAMYLCASSPTNQETQYFGPGTRLLVL.

The rearrangement uses TRBV25-1 and TRBJ2-3; D is unresolved. The germline V gene has CDR1 MGHDK and CDR2 SYGVNS. V gave up 9 bases and J gave up 6 bases, with 7 bases separating them. The CDR3 totals 10 residues. DNA of the CDR3: TGTGCCAGTGTTGGTGATACGCAGTATTTT. Protein: CASVGDTQYF.

This chain links TRBV10-1 with TRBJ2-5, with 9 bases matching TRBD1. The DNA end favors TRBJ2-7, so the J call may be wrong. From germline, CDR1 is WNHNN and CDR2 SYGVQD (reference sequence). This CDR3 region has 15 residues. In DNA form, the CDR3 reads TGCGCCAGCAGTGATCGGGACAGGGAGCAGGACGAGCAGTACTTC. This codes for CASSDRDREQDEQYF.

The chain links TRBV7-3 to TRBJ1-1; 7 positions match TRBD1. The V segment lost 5 bases and the J segment 9 bases; nucleotides outside the gene matches: 9. This CDR3 spans 13 amino acids. Germline V gives CDR1 SGHTA, CDR2 FQGTGA. CDR3 loop: CASSATKGAQAFF. The CDR3 coding sequence is TGTGCCAGCAGCGCTACGAAGGGGGCGCAAGCTTTCTTT.

This sequence joins TRBV4-1 and TRBJ2-2, with 7 positions matching TRBD1. The CDR3 is 13 amino acids. V lost 9 bases and J lost 3; bases outside the gene matches: 4. CDR1 and CDR2 (germline): MGHRA, YSYEKL. The CDR3 DNA reads as TGCGCCAGTTTGGGGACAGACACCGGGGAGCTGTTTTTT. Translating gives CASLGTDTGELFF.

This sequence joins TRBV29-1 and TRBJ1-2, with no clear D. V shed 4 bases and J shed 3 bases, with 6 bases lying between them. Germline CDR1 is SQVTM and CDR2 is ANQGSEA. The CDR3 is 11 amino acids. In DNA form, the CDR3 reads TGCAGCGTTGTGGCAGACTATGGCTACACCTTC. This translates into CSVVADYGYTF.

This chain uses TRBV7-9 with TRBJ1-2, with D possibly TRBD1 on 6 matching bases. This CDR3 is 13 amino acids long. Germline CDR1 SEHNR, CDR2 FQNEAQ (reference sequence). Between the trimmed V and J ends, which lost 6 bases and 8 bases, there was a span of 16 bases. The CDR3 DNA follows: TGTGCCAGCAGATCGGGGGGCCTCTACGGCTACACCTTC. As protein: CASRSGGLYGYTF. Using reference TRBV7-9 and TRBJ1-2 for the parts outside the CDR3, the full variable domain is DTGVSQNPRHKITKRGQNVTFRCDPISEHNRLYWYRQTLGQGPEFLTYFQNEAQLEKSRLLSDRFSAERPKGSFSTLEIQRTEQGDSAMYLCASRSGGLYGYTFGSGTRLTVV.

This clone was detected a few times. CDR3 DNA sequence: TGCGCCAGCAGCCAAGATGGCAGGGCTGAAAAACTGTTTTTT. Protein product: CASSQDGRAEKLFF. The chain has TRBV4-1 and TRBJ1-4; weak D call: TRBD1 (5 bases). Germline-derived CDR1 and CDR2 are MGHRA and YSYEKL. The CDR3 spans 14 residues. V lost 0 bases and J lost 7, with 9 bases in between.

The chain uses TRBV27 and TRBJ1-5; no firm D call. Trimming shortened V by 5 bases and J by 1 base, and 9 bases separated the two germline ends. Germline V CDR1 and CDR2: MNHEY, SMNVEV (reference sequence). The CDR3 loop spans 14 amino acids. The CDR3 protein is CASSPLESNQPQHF. The CDR3 bases are TGTGCCAGCAGTCCCCTAGAAAGCAATCAGCCCCAGCATTTT.

The gene calls are TRBV9 and TRBJ2-7; 9 positions agree with TRBD1. V was clipped by 3 bases and J by 6 bases; unmatched bases: 4. The CDR3 sequence is 13 residues long. The germline V gene encodes CDR1 SGDLS and CDR2 YYNGEE. CDR3 nucleotide sequence: TGTGCCAGCAGCGCGGGACAGGGAGGCGAGCAGTACTTC. Its translation is CASSAGQGGEQYF. Supplemented by reference TRBV9 and TRBJ2-7, the full variable domain reads DSGVTQTPKHLITATGQRVTLRCSPRSGDLSVYWYQQSLDQGLQFLIQYYNGEERAKGNILERFSAQQFPDLHSELNLSSLELGDSALYFCASSAGQGGEQYFGPGTRLTVT.

The CDR3 bases are TGTGCCAGCAGCGCACCCCGAGGGACTAGCGGGTCGGCGGAGAACAATGAGCAGTTCTTC. It specifies CASSAPRGTSGSAENNEQFF. The rearrangement uses TRBV2 and TRBJ2-1, with 12 positions matching TRBD2. V shed 6 bases and J 5 bases; nucleotides not matched to a gene: 20. Germline V lookup: CDR1 SNHLY, CDR2 FYNNEI. There are 20 residues in the CDR3.

This clone has only one observation. The gene calls are TRBV15 and TRBJ1-4, with unresolved D. The germline V gene encodes CDR1 LNHNV and CDR2 YYDKDF (reference sequence). The CDR3 runs to 12 residues. The V end lost 4 bases, the J end lost 7 bases, and 7 bases lay between the germline ends. CDR3 nucleotides: TGTGCCACCAGCAAGTTTCGTGAAAAACTGTTTTTT. Protein product: CATSKFREKLFF.